Listed below are T cell receptor beta chains from one sample, sequenced in a study of identical twins. TCRdb processed the 5' RACE reads anew with MiXCR; each CDR3 protein has one entry. The sample records 300,000 to 400,000 distinct CDR3 sequences, about 12% being singletons. In addition, the sample was reused for a study of yellow fever vaccine responses in identical twins.

Sequenced input: CD8+ T cells sorted from blood. Every receptor here comes from a woman younger than 35 in good health. Both conserved end residues are part of each CDR3. A D gene is named only where the DNA matches it firmly.

TRBV28,TRBJ2-7,.,CASSFDRIYEQYF
TRBV29-1,TRBJ2-1,.,CSVEDLLSIGDNEQFF
TRBV16,TRBJ1-4,.,CASSNREELGEKLFF
TRBV20-1,TRBJ2-1,TRBD2,CSAGATSEYYNEQFF
TRBV7-2,TRBJ2-5,.,CASSSPGGIQETQYF
TRBV2,TRBJ2-7,TRBD1,CASRIQGYAEQYF
TRBV4-2,TRBJ2-1,.,CASSQDKYNEQFF
TRBV28,TRBJ2-7,.,CASSSGAGYEQYF
TRBV13,TRBJ2-3,TRBD2,CASSTTLGLAGPTDTQYF
TRBV11-2,TRBJ1-2,.,CASSKGGAVGYGYTF
TRBV4-2,TRBJ2-3,TRBD2,CASSQDIAGGMTDTQYF
TRBV2,TRBJ2-5,TRBD1,CASDGDSSAETQYF
TRBV18,TRBJ2-7,.,CASMDGSYEQYF
TRBV3-1,TRBJ2-1,TRBD2,CASSQVEAGPNNEQFF
TRBV11-2,TRBJ2-3,.,CASSLGTVSTDTQYF
TRBV7-9,TRBJ1-5,TRBD1,CASSFGQGLRQPQHF
TRBV27,TRBJ1-5,TRBD1,CASSRGQGPRQPQHF
TRBV9,TRBJ2-1,.,CASSAGDYNEQFF
TRBV20-1,TRBJ2-7,.,CSAHGDQPEQYF
TRBV7-9,TRBJ2-2,.,CASSLALAAGELFF
TRBV6-1,TRBJ2-1,TRBD2,CASSDQLAGKSSYNEQFF
TRBV27,TRBJ2-7,.,CASSLSGALPGEQYF
TRBV12-3/TRBV12-4,TRBJ2-1,.,CASSLEYRDFEQFF
TRBV12-3/TRBV12-4,TRBJ1-2,.,CASSLGGGLDGYGYTF